One T cell receptor beta chain is described in this entry. As originally analysed: The authors estimated nucleated cell counts from reference gene primer amplification. The assay was immunoSEQ multiplex PCR, and TCRdb's table has in-frame clones only and misses some. V and J calls and clone size are those listed in that table; D and trimming were worked out from the DNA. The sample lists 55,000 to 80,000 clones, 70% to 85% seen once, with roughly 0.83% in the top ten. This CDR3 comprises 13 residues. The V gene lost 7 bases and the J gene lost 5 bases, with 9 bases spanning the gap. Germline loops: CDR1 ENHRY, CDR2 SYGVKD. The entry originates in a study of blood T cell repertoires in COVID-19. Study-wide background: Samples came from the United States, Italy and Spain, spanning acute and convalescent COVID-19.

The chain has TRBV10-3 and TRBJ1-6, with D uncertain. This TCR came from a woman between 65 and 79 years old with acute or convalescent COVID-19. The specimen sequenced was peripheral blood. CDR3 DNA sequence: TGTGCCATCAATGGCCGGGATAATTCACCCCTCCACTTT. This encodes CAINGRDNSPLHF.